This T cell receptor beta chain was obtained from a study of blood T cell repertoires in COVID-19. Across the study: Sites in the United States, Italy and Spain provided acute and convalescent COVID-19 samples. The analysed material was cDNA or gDNA that came from T cells, B-cell-depleted T cells, or PBMCs.

The protocol was immunoSEQ multiplex PCR, while the TCRdb copy is restricted to in-frame clones and leaves out a portion. The data show 210,000 or so clones, almost 90% seen once. The V end was cut by 7 bases, the J end by 3 bases, with 18 bases between. Germline lookup yields CDR1 LGHDT and CDR2 YNNKEL (reference sequence). The CDR3 contains 15 residues. The source of this sequence is a man aged 18 to 30 with active or convalescent COVID-19. Sequencing was performed on peripheral blood. This chain joins TRBV3-1 (or the pseudogene TRBV3-2) and TRBJ1-1; D is possibly TRBD1 (5 bases). The CDR3 DNA follows: TGTGCCAGCACGCAGGGTTCATTGGCTGACACTGAAGCTTTCTTT. The encoded protein is CASTQGSLADTEAFF.